This is a list of T cell receptor beta chains from one sample in a study of blood T cell repertoires in COVID-19. The method was immunoSEQ multiplex PCR; TCRdb's version includes in-frame clones alone and lacks a portion of them. This sample has around 300,000 clones, with about 85% found just once. The sequenced sample consisted of peripheral blood. The receptors were sampled from a young man with active or convalescent COVID-19. Both conserved end residues are part of each CDR3. The D gene is left open where the match is weak. Size values are once, few and many counts, or a class for expanded clones, and some rows have none.

CDR3aa,CDR3nt,j_gene,v_gene,abundance,d_gene
CASSDRSGGAGETQYF,TGTGCCAGCAGTGACCGTAGCGGGGGGGCCGGGGAGACCCAGTACTTC,TRBJ2-5,TRBV2,-,TRBD2
CASSSTTGYDEQFF,TGTGCCAGCAGTTCCACCACAGGGTACGATGAGCAGTTCTTC,TRBJ2-1,TRBV27,-,-
CASSLEFGNEQFF,TGTGCCAGCAGCTTGGAGTTCGGCAATGAGCAGTTCTTC,TRBJ2-1,TRBV5-6,once,-
CASSIRGTYNEQFF,TGTGCCAGCAGTATCCGGGGGACCTACAATGAGCAGTTCTTC,TRBJ2-1,TRBV27,-,-
CASSLHGIEQFF,TGTGCCAGCAGCTTACACGGGATTGAGCAGTTCTTC,TRBJ2-1,TRBV11-2,-,-
CASSQAIRQGWDNSPLHF,TGCGCCAGCAGCCAAGCGATCCGCCAGGGATGGGATAATTCACCCCTCCACTTT,TRBJ1-6,TRBV4-1,once,-
CASSWTGGNTEAFF,TGTGCCAGCAGTTGGACAGGGGGGAACACTGAAGCTTTCTTT,TRBJ1-1,TRBV27,-,TRBD1
CASSPTSGRVLSGANVLTF,TGTGCCAGCAGCCCGACTAGCGGGAGGGTTCTCTCTGGGGCCAACGTCCTGACTTTC,TRBJ2-6,TRBV7-9,-,TRBD2
CASSHGTFSTGELFF,TGTGCCAGCAGCCACGGGACTTTTAGCACCGGGGAGCTGTTTTTT,TRBJ2-2,TRBV7-6,-,-
CASRPGLSGEQFF,TGCGCCAGCAGACCTGGACTTAGCGGTGAGCAGTTCTTC,TRBJ2-1,TRBV5-1,-,-
CASRTDRGGGELFF,TGTGCCAGTAGAACGGACAGGGGAGGCGGGGAGCTGTTTTTT,TRBJ2-2,TRBV19,-,TRBD1
CASSVGTSSTDTQYF,TGTGCCAGCAGCGTGGGGACTAGCAGCACAGATACGCAGTATTTT,TRBJ2-3,TRBV9,-,TRBD2
CASSINSANTEAFF,TGTGCCAGTAGTATCAACAGTGCGAACACTGAAGCTTTCTTT,TRBJ1-1,TRBV19,-,-
CASSPVGGAASYEQYF,TGCGCCAGCAGCCCAGTGGGGGGAGCAGCCTCCTACGAGCAGTACTTC,TRBJ2-7,TRBV5-1,-,-
CASSDSGRAHGYTF,TGTGCCAGCAGTGACTCTGGCAGGGCCCATGGCTACACCTTC,TRBJ1-2,TRBV6-4,-,-
CASRPLAGGPKFF,TGTGCCAGCAGACCCCTTGCGGGGGGCCCCAAGTTCTTC,TRBJ2-1,TRBV3-1/TRBV3-2,-,TRBD2
CASSYPSGGAGPDEQFF,TGTGCCAGCAGTTACCCTAGCGGGGGGGCAGGTCCTGATGAGCAGTTCTTC,TRBJ2-1,TRBV7-9,few,TRBD2
CASSPLAGGVDTQYF,TGCGCCAGCAGCCCTCTGGCGGGAGGTGTAGATACGCAGTATTTT,TRBJ2-3,TRBV5-1,-,TRBD2
CASSLPGLAGFEQFF,TGTGCCAGCAGCTTGCCGGGACTAGCGGGGTTTGAGCAGTTCTTC,TRBJ2-1,TRBV5-4,-,TRBD2
CASSIRYRVTQYF,TGTGCCAGTAGTATCCGATACAGGGTCACGCAGTATTTT,TRBJ2-3,TRBV19,-,-
CASSPEATGFGYGYTF,TGTGCCAGCAGCCCAGAGGCGACAGGCTTCGGGTATGGCTACACCTTC,TRBJ1-2,TRBV9,-,-
CASSIISGINQPQHF,TGTGCCAGTAGTATTATTTCAGGGATCAATCAGCCCCAGCATTTT,TRBJ1-5,TRBV19,-,-
CASSATSGAAYEQYF,TGTGCCAGCAGCGCAACTAGCGGGGCAGCATACGAGCAGTACTTC,TRBJ2-7,TRBV7-2,-,TRBD2
CASSLTGQAATNEKLFF,TGTGCCAGCAGCTTAACGGGACAAGCTGCAACTAATGAAAAACTGTTTTTT,TRBJ1-4,TRBV7-6,-,-
CASSTAYEQYF,TGTGCCAGCAGCACTGCCTACGAGCAGTACTTC,TRBJ2-7,TRBV11-2,-,-
CATSDTTSGYPDTQYF,TGTGCCACCAGTGATACTACTAGCGGGTACCCAGATACGCAGTATTTT,TRBJ2-3,TRBV24-1,-,TRBD2
CASSPGTTETQYF,TGCGCCAGCAGCCCGGGGACTACAGAGACCCAGTACTTC,TRBJ2-5,TRBV5-1,-,TRBD2
CASSTYGTSRRETQYF,TGTGCCAGCAGCACCTACGGGACTTCAAGGCGGGAGACCCAGTACTTC,TRBJ2-5,TRBV5-4,-,-
CASGLGVFQDEQFF,TGTGCTAGTGGTCTAGGGGTCTTCCAGGATGAGCAGTTCTTC,TRBJ2-1,TRBV12-5,-,-
CASSQVSQNTGELFF,TGTGCCAGCAGCCAAGTAAGCCAGAACACCGGGGAGCTGTTTTTT,TRBJ2-2,TRBV4-2,-,-
CASSLVLRTGGLSGNTIYF,TGTGCCAGCAGCTTAGTATTGAGGACAGGTGGTTTGTCTGGAAACACCATATATTTT,TRBJ1-3,TRBV11-2,-,TRBD1
CASSPRTGMAFF,TGTGCCAGCAGTCCTCGGACGGGGATGGCTTTCTTT,TRBJ1-1,TRBV28,-,-
CASSLATPGERGETQYF,TGTGCCAGCAGCTTAGCTACACCGGGAGAAAGAGGAGAGACCCAGTACTTC,TRBJ2-5,TRBV7-8,-,-
CASSYQWDYSNQPQHF,TGTGCCAGCAGTTACCAGTGGGACTATAGCAATCAGCCCCAGCATTTT,TRBJ1-5,TRBV6-6,once,-
CASSLLGGKGDEQYF,TGCGCCAGCAGCTTGCTGGGCGGAAAAGGGGACGAGCAGTACTTC,TRBJ2-7,TRBV5-1,few,-
CASSLPLRLENGANVLTF,TGTGCCAGCAGCCTGCCATTGAGGTTGGAGAATGGGGCCAACGTCCTGACTTTC,TRBJ2-6,TRBV7-9,-,-
CASSDVEGAYTEAFF,TGTGCCAGCAGTGACGTTGAGGGGGCGTACACTGAAGCTTTCTTT,TRBJ1-1,TRBV6-1,-,TRBD1
CASSITSGGGADTQYF,TGTGCCAGTAGTATCACTAGCGGCGGAGGGGCAGATACGCAGTATTTT,TRBJ2-3,TRBV19,-,TRBD2
CASSIPTSGILTDTQYF,TGTGCCAGCAGCATCCCGACTAGCGGGATACTGACAGATACGCAGTATTTT,TRBJ2-3,TRBV7-2,-,TRBD2
CASGSPGVVFREQYF,TGTGCCAGCGGTTCCCCAGGGGTGGTGTTTCGCGAGCAGTACTTC,TRBJ2-7,TRBV28,-,-
CASSQDTGVNQPQHF,TGCGCCAGCAGCCAAGATACGGGAGTAAATCAGCCCCAGCATTTT,TRBJ1-5,TRBV4-3,few,-
CASSFPTGKGAYEQYF,TGTGCCAGCAGTTTCCCCACAGGGAAGGGGGCCTACGAGCAGTACTTC,TRBJ2-7,TRBV28,-,-
CASNHRVRGYGYTF,TGTGCCAGTAACCACAGGGTCCGGGGCTATGGCTACACCTTC,TRBJ1-2,TRBV19,-,-
CASSLESGGLLEQYF,TGTGCCAGCAGCTTAGAATCAGGGGGGCTCCTCGAGCAGTACTTC,TRBJ2-7,TRBV11-2,-,-
CASSRFTGDGYTF,TGCGCCAGCAGCCGGTTTACAGGGGATGGCTACACCTTC,TRBJ1-2,TRBV4-1,-,TRBD1
CASSFILSGSRYEQYF,TGTGCCAGCAGTTTTATCCTGAGCGGCTCAAGATACGAGCAGTACTTC,TRBJ2-7,TRBV28,-,-
CASSYNRDRGLNTEAFF,TGCGCCAGCAGCTACAACCGGGACAGGGGGCTTAACACTGAAGCTTTCTTT,TRBJ1-1,TRBV4-1,-,TRBD1